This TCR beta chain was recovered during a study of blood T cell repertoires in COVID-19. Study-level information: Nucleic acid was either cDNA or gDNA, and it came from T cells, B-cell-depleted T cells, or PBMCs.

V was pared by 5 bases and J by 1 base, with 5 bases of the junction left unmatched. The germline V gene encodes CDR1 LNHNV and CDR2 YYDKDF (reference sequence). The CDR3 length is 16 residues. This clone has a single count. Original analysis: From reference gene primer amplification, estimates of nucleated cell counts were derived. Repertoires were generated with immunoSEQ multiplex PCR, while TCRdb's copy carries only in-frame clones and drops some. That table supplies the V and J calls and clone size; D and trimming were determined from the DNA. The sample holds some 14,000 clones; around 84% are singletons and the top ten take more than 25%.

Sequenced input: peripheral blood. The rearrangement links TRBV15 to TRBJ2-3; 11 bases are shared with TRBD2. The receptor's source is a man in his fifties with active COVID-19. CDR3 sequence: CATSGSGRAGTDTQYF. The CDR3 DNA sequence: TGTGCCACCAGCGGTAGCGGGAGGGCCGGCACAGATACGCAGTATTTT.